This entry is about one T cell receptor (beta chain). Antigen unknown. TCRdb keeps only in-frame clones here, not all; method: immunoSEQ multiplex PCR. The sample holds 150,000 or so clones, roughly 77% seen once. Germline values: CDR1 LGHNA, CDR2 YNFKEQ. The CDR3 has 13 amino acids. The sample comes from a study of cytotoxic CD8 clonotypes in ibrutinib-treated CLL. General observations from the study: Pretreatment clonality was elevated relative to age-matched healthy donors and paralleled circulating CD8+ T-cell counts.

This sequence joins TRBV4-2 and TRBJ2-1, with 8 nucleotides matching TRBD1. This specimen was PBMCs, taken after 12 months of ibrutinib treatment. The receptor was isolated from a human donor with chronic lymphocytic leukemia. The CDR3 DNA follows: TGTGCAGTCAGGGGGCAGAGGGGAAATGAGCAGTTCTTC. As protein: CAVRGQRGNEQFF.